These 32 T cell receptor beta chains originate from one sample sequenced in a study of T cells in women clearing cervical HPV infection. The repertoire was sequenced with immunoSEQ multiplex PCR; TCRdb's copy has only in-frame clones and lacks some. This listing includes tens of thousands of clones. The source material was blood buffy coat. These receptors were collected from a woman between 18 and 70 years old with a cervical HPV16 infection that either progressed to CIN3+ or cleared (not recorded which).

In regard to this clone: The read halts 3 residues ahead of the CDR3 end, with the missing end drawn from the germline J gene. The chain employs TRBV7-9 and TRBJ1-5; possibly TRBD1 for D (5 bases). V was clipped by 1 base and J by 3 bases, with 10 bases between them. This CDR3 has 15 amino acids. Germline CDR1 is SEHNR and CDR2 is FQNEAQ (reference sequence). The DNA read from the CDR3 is TGTGCCAGCAGCTTAGACGGGGGAGACAATCAGCCC. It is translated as CASSLDGGDNQP. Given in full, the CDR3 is CASSLDGGDNQPQHF.

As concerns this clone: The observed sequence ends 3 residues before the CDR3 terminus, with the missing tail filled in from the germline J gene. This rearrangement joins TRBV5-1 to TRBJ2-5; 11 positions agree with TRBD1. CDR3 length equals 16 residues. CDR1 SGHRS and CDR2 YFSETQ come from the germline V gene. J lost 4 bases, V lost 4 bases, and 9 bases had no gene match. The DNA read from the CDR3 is TGCGCCAGCAGCGTGTATGGACAGGGGGCGTCAGAGACC. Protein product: CASSVYGQGASET. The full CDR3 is CASSVYGQGASETQYF.

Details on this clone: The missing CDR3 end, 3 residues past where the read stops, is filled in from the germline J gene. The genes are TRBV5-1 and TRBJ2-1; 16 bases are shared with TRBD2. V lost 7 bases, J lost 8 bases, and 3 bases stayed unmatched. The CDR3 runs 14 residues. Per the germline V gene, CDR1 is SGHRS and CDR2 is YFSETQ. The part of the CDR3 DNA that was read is TGCGCCAGCGGGACTAGCGGGAGGGCCGATGAG. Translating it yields CASGTSGRADE. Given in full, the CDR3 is CASGTSGRADEQFF.

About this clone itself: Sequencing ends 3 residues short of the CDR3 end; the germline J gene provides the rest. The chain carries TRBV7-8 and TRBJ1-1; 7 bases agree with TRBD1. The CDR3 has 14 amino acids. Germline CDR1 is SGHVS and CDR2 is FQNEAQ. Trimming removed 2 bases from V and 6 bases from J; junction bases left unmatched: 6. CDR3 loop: CASSLQGELPEAFF. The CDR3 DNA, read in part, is TGTGCCAGCAGCTTACAGGGGGAGCTCCCTGAA.

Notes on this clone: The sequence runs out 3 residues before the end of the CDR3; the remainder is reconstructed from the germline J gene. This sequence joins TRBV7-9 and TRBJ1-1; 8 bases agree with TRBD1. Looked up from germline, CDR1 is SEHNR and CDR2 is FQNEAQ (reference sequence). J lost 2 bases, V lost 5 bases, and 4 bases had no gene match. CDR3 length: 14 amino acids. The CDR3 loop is CASSRGQDNTEAFF. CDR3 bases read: TGTGCCAGCAGCCGGGGACAGGATAACACTGAA.

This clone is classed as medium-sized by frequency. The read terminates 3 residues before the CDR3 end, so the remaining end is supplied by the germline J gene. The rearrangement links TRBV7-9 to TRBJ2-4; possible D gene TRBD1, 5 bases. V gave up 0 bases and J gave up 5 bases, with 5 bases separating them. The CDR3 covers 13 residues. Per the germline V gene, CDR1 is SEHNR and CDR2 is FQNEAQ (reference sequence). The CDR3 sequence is CASSLARENIQYF. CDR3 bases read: TGTGCCAGCAGCTTAGCCAGGGAAAACATT.

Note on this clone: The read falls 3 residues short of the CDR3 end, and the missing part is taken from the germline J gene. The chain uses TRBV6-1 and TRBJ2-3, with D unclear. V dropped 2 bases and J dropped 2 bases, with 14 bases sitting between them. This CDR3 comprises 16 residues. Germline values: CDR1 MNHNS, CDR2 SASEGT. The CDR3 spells CASSESVASNTDTQYF. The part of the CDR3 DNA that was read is TGTGCCAGCAGTGAATCGGTCGCGTCTAACACAGATACG.

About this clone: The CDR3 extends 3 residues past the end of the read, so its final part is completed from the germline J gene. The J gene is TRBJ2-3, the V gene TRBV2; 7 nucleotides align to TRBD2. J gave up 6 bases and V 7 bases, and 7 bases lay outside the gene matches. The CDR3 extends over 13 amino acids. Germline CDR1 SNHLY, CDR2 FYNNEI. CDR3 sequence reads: CASNKVGGDTQYF. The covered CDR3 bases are TGTGCCAGCAACAAAGTCGGGGGGGATACG.

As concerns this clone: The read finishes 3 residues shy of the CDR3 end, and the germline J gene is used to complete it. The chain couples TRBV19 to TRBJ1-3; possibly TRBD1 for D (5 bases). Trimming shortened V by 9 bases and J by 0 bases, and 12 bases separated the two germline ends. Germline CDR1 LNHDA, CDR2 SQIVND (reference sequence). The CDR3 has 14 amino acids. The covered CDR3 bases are TGTGCCAGCCGGTCGACAGCCTCTGGAAACACC. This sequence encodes CASRSTASGNT. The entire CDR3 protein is CASRSTASGNTIYF.

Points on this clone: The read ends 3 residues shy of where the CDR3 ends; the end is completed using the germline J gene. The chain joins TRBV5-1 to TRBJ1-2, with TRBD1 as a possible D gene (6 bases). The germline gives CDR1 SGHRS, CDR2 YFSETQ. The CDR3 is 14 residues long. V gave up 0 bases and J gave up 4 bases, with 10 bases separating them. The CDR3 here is CASSLDGGGYGYTF. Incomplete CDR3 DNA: TGCGCCAGCAGCTTGGATGGGGGCGGCTATGGC.

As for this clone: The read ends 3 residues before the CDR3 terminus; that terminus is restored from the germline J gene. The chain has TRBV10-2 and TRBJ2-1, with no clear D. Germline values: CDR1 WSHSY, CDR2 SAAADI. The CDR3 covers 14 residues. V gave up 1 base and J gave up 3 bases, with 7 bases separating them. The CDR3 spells CASSEFAGYNEQFF. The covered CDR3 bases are TGCGCCAGCAGTGAGTTCGCAGGCTACAATGAG.

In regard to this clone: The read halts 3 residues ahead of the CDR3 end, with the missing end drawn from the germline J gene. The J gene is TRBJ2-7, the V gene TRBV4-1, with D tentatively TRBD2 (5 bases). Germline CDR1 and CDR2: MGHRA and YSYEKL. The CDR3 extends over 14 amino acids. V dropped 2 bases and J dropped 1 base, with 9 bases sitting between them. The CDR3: CASSQPGLSYEQYF. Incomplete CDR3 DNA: TGCGCCAGCAGCCAACCTGGACTTTCCTACGAG.

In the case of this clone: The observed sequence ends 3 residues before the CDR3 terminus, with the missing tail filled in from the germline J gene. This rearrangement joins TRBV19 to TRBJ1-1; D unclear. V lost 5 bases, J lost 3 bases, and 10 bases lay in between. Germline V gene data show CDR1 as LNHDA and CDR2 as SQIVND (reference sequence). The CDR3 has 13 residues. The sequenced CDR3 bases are TGTGCCAGTAGTCCAAAGGGTTACACTGAA. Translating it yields CASSPKGYTE. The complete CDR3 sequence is CASSPKGYTEAFF.

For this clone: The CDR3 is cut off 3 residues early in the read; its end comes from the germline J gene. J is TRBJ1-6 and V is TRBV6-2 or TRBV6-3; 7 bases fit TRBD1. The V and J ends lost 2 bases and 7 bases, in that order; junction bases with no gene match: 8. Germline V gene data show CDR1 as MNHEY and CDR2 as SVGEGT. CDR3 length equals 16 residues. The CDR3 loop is CASSYAVTGKNSPLHF. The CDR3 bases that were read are TGTGCCAGCAGTTACGCCGTGACAGGGAAGAATTCACCC.

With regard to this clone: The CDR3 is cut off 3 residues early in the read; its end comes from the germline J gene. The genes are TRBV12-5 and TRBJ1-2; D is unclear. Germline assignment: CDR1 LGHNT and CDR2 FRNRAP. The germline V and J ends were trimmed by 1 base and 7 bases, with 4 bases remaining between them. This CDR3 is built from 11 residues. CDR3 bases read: TGTGCTAGTGGTTTGGGAGCTGGC. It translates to CASGLGAG. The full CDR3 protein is CASGLGAGYTF.

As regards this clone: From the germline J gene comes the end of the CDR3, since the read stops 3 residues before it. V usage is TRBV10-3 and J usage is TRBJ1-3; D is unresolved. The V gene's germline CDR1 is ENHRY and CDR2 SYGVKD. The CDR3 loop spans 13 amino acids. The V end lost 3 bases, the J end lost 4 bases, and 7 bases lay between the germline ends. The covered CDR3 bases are TGTGCCATCAGTGAAGGGCAGGGAAACACC. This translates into CAISEGQGNT. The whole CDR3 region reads CAISEGQGNTIYF.

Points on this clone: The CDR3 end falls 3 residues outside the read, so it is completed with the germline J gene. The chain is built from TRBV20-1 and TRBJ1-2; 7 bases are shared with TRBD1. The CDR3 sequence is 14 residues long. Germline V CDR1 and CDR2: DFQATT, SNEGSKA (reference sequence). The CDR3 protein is CSAGGIGGQYGYTF. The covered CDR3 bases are TGCAGTGCAGGGGGGATCGGGGGACAGTACGGC.

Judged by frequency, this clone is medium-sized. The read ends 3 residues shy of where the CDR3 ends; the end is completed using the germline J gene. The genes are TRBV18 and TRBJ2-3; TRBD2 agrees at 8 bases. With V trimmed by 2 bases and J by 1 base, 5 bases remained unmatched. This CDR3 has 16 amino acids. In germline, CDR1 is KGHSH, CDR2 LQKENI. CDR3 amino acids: CASSPSRGVGTDTQYF. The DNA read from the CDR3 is TGTGCCAGCTCACCATCGCGGGGGGTTGGCACAGATACG.

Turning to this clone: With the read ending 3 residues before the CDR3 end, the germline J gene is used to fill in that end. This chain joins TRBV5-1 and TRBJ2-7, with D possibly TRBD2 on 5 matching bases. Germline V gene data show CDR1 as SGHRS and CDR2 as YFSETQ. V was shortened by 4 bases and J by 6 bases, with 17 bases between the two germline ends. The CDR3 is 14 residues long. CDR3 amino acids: CASSGERPRGEQYF. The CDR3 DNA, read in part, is TGCGCCAGCAGCGGGGAGAGGCCCCGGGGCGAG.

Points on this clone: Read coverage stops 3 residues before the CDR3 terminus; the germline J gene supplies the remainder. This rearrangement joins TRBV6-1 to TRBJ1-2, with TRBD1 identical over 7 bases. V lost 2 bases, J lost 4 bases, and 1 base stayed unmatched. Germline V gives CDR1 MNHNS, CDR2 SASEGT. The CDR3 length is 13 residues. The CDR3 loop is CASSETGAYGYTF. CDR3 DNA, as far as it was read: TGTGCCAGCAGTGAAACAGGGGCCTATGGC.

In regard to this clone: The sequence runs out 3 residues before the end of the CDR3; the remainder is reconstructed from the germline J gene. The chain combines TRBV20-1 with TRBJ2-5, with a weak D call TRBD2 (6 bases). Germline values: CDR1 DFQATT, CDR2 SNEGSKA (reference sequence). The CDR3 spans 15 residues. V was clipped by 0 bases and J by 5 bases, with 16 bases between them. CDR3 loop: CSARDVLSGSETQYF. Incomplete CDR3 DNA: TGCAGTGCTAGAGATGTCCTTAGCGGCAGCGAGACC.

The CDR3 bases that were read are TGCAGTGCCCGAGGACAGGAAGGAGGTGGC. Its protein product is CSARGQEGGG. The whole CDR3 sequence reads CSARGQEGGGYTF. The chain employs TRBV20-1 and TRBJ1-2; TRBD1 aligns across 7 bases. From the germline J gene comes the end of the CDR3, since the read stops 3 residues before it. Germline trimming cut 6 bases from V and 7 bases from J; bases unmatched to any gene: 11. CDR1 DFQATT and CDR2 SNEGSKA come from the germline V gene (reference sequence). The CDR3 totals 13 residues.

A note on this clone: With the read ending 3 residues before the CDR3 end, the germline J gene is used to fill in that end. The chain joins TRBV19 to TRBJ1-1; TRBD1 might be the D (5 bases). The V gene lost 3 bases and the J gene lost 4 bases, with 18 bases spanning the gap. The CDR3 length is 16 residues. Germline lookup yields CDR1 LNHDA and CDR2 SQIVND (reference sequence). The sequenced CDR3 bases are TGTGCCAGTAGTATTTTTAGGAGGGGACTAGGCACTGAA. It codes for CASSIFRRGLGTE. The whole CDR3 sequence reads CASSIFRRGLGTEAFF.

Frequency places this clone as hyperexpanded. Partial CDR3 DNA: TGTGCCAGCAGCTTTCGTCTCGGGGGAGCCAAAAACATT. Its translation is CASSFRLGGAKNI. In full, the CDR3 reads CASSFRLGGAKNIQYF. J is TRBJ2-4 and V is TRBV5-4, with D maybe TRBD2 (6 bases). The read stops 3 residues short of the end of the CDR3; the missing end is completed from the germline J gene. The CDR3 spans 16 residues. Germline V CDR1 and CDR2: SGHNT, YYREEE (reference sequence). V dropped 2 bases and J dropped 0 bases, with 12 bases sitting between them.

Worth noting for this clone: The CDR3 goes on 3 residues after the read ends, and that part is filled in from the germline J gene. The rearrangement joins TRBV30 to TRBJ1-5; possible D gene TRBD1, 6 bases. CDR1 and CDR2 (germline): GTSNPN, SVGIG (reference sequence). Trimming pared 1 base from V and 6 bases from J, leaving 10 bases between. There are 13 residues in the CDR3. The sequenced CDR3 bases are TGTGCCTGGAGTGCAGGGGAAGGTCAGCCC. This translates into CAWSAGEGQP. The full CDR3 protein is CAWSAGEGQPQHF.

Partial CDR3 DNA: TGTGCCAGCAGTTACGATCCCCAGGACAGACTCAACTATGGT. Translated: CASSYDPQDRLNYG. The CDR3, in full, reads CASSYDPQDRLNYGQYF. This sequence joins TRBV6-2 or TRBV6-3 and TRBJ2-4; weak D call: TRBD1 (6 bases). Sequencing ends 3 residues short of the CDR3 end; the germline J gene provides the rest. Germline V CDR1 and CDR2: MNHEY, SVGEGT. CDR3 length: 17 residues.

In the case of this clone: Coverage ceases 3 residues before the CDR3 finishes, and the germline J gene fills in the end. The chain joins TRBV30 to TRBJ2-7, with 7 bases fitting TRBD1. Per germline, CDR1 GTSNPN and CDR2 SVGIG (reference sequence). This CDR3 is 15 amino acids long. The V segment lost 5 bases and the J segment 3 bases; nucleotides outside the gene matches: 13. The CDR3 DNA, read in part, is TGTGCCTGGGGTAATAATAACAGGGGCTACTACGAG. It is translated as CAWGNNNRGYYE. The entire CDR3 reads CAWGNNNRGYYEQYF.

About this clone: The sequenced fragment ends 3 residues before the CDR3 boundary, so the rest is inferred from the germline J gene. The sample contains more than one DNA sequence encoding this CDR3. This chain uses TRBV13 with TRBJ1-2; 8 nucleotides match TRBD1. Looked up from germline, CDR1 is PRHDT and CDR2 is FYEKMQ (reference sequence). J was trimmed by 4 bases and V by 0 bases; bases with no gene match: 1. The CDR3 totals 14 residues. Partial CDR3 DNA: TGTGCCAGCAGCTTAGGAGACAGGGGCTATGGC. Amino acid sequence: CASSLGDRGYG. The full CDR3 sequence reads CASSLGDRGYGYTF.

CDR3 DNA, as far as it was read: TGCAGTGCTAGCCTCAGCGGGAGAGGCACAGATACG. This sequence encodes CSASLSGRGTDT. The CDR3, in full, reads CSASLSGRGTDTQYF. V is TRBV20-1 and J is TRBJ2-3; 8 bases are a match to TRBD2. The CDR3 end falls 3 residues outside the read, so it is completed with the germline J gene. V trimming: 3 bases; J trimming: 1 base; junction bases outside the gene matches: 6. This CDR3 has 15 amino acids. CDR1 and CDR2 from the germline V gene are DFQATT and SNEGSKA (reference sequence).

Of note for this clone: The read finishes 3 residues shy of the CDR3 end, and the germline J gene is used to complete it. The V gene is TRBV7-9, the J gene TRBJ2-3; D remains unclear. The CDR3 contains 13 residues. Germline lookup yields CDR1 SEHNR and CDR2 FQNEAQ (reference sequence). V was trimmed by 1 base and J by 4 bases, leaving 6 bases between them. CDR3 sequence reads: CASSLGTADTQYF. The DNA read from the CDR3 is TGTGCCAGCAGCTTAGGCACAGCAGATACG.

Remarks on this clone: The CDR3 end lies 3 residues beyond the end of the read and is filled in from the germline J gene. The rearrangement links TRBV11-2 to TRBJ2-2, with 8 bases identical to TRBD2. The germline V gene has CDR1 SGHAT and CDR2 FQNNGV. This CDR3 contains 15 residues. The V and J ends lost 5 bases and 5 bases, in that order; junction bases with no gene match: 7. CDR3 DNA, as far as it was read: TGTGCCAGCAGCCGGGGGGGAGGGGGGACCGGGGAG. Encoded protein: CASSRGGGGTGE. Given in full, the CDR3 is CASSRGGGGTGELFF.

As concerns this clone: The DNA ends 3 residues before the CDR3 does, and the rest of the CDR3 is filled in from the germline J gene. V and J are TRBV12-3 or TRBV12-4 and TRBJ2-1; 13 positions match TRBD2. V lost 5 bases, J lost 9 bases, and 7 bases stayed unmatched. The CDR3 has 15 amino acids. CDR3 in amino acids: CASSLGLAGASEQFF. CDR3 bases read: TGTGCCAGCAGTCTCGGACTAGCGGGAGCGAGTGAG.